The 9 T cell receptor beta chains in this list originate from one sample, sequenced in a study of T cell responses to AZD1222 COVID-19 vaccine (dated by TCRdb to 2020 to 2023). Library construction relied on the immunoSEQ multiplex PCR assay. TCRdb stores this immuneACCESS table with in-frame sequences only. Part of the clones is absent; in the studies checked, under half of the shortfall reflects unresolved V genes, and no reason is known for the rest. The sample profile shows 150,000 to 200,000 clones; approximately 90% of them were found once. The top ten clones comprise about 4% of the sample. Reading the label with the study, this specimen's time point is: about 28 days (+/-7) after the second vaccine dose. Reading the label with the study, this specimen's treatment or condition is: meningococcal conjugate vaccine given as trial control. Sequencing used peripheral blood, obtained 28 days after the second dose of the MenACWY control vaccine. Receptors originate from an adult who received the MenACWY meningococcal vaccine as a control.

V and J are TRBV5-1 and TRBJ2-5, with TRBD1 as a possible D gene (6 bases). Trimming shortened V by 4 bases and J by 5 bases, and 21 bases separated the two germline ends. The CDR3 runs to 16 residues. Germline assignment: CDR1 SGHRS and CDR2 YFSETQ. CDR3 in amino acids: CASSLRPGAREETQYF. CDR3 in DNA: TGCGCCAGCAGCCTTCGCCCAGGGGCCAGGGAGGAGACCCAGTACTTC.

The chain couples TRBV7-9 to TRBJ1-1; possibly TRBD1 for D (6 bases). Deletions cut 3 bases from V and 2 bases from J, with 13 bases between. Germline CDR1 is SEHNR and CDR2 is FQNEAQ (reference sequence). The CDR3 is made up of 15 amino acids. The CDR3 reads CASSLAGHQNTEAFF. The CDR3 DNA sequence: TGTGCCAGCAGCTTGGCGGGACACCAAAACACTGAAGCTTTCTTT.

This chain connects TRBV11-3 to TRBJ2-3; no definite D call. With 4 bases removed from V and 6 bases from J, the gap between germline ends came to 11 bases. Per germline, CDR1 SGHNT and CDR2 YENEEA. The CDR3 has 13 amino acids. The CDR3 DNA is TGTGCCAGCAGCTCCCGACATGGGGATACGCAGTATTTT. This gives the protein CASSSRHGDTQYF.

The rearrangement uses TRBV18 and TRBJ2-7; the D gene is possibly TRBD1 (6 bases). Germline loops: CDR1 KGHSH, CDR2 LQKENI. V lost 4 bases and J lost 7, with 20 bases in between. The CDR3 runs 15 residues. The CDR3 coding sequence is TGTGCCAGCTCACAAGAACAGGGTGGCACTACGGAGCAGTACTTC. Translating it yields CASSQEQGGTTEQYF.

The chain has TRBV5-1 and TRBJ1-2, with TRBD1 matching 7 bases. With 4 bases clipped from V and 8 bases from J, the junction kept 8 bases outside the gene matches. CDR3 length: 13 amino acids. CDR1 and CDR2 from the germline V gene are SGHRS and YFSETQ. The CDR3 DNA follows: TGCGCCAGCAGCATGGACAGGACCGAAGGCTACACCTTC. This codes for CASSMDRTEGYTF.

The CDR3 sequence: CASSDVTTQYF. The DNA for the CDR3 is TGCGCCAGCAGTGATGTGACTACGCAGTATTTT. V and J are TRBV10-2 and TRBJ2-3; no clear D. V lost 3 bases and J lost 8, with 6 bases in between. The CDR3 totals 11 residues. Germline V lookup: CDR1 WSHSY, CDR2 SAAADI.

This chain connects TRBV7-9 to TRBJ1-1; D might be TRBD1 (6 bases). The germline CDR1 and CDR2 sequences are SEHNR and FQNEAQ (reference sequence). CDR3 length: 16 amino acids. Trimming shortened V by 5 bases and J by 8 bases, and 24 bases separated the two germline ends. The CDR3 region has the DNA TGTGCCAGCAGCCCTGCTGGGGGGCTACGGTCCTCCGAAGCTTTCTTT. Amino acid sequence: CASSPAGGLRSSEAFF.

The chain couples TRBV2 to TRBJ1-6, with 9 bases fitting TRBD1. Germline-derived CDR1 and CDR2 are SNHLY and FYNNEI. CDR3 length: 14 residues. The V and J ends lost 4 bases and 11 bases, in that order; junction bases with no gene match: 6. CDR3 coding DNA: TGTGCCAGCAGTGGGACAGGGGTCACAGCACCCCTCCACTTT. It is translated as CASSGTGVTAPLHF. The variable domain in full, completed from reference TRBV2 and TRBJ1-6, reads EPEVTQTPSHQVTQMGQEVILRCVPISNHLYFYWYRQILGQKVEFLVSFYNNEISEKSEIFDDQFSVERPDGSNFTLKIRSTKLEDSAMYFCASSGTGVTAPLHFGNGTRLTVT.

A word on this clone: The sample carries other DNA sequences with the same CDR3. The rearrangement joins TRBV30 to TRBJ1-4; D remains ambiguous. V gave up 0 bases and J gave up 8 bases, with 7 bases separating them. Per the germline V gene, CDR1 is GTSNPN and CDR2 is SVGIG (reference sequence). The CDR3 loop spans 12 amino acids. CDR3 sequence: CAWSVGGEKLFF. The CDR3, as DNA: TGTGCCTGGAGTGTCGGCGGGGAAAAACTGTTTTTT.